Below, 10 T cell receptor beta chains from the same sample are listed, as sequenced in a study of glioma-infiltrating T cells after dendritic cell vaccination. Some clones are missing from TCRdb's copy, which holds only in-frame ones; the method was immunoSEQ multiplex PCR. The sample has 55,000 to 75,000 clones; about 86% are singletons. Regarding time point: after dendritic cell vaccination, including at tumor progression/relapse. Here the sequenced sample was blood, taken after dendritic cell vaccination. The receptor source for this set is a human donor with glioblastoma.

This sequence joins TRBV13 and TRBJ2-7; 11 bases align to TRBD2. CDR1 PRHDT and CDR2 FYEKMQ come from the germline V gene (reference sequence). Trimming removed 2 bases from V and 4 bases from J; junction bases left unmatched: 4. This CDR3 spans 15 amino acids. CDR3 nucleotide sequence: TGTGCCAGCAGCTTACTAGCGGGGGGCGTATACGAGCAGTACTTC. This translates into CASSLLAGGVYEQYF.

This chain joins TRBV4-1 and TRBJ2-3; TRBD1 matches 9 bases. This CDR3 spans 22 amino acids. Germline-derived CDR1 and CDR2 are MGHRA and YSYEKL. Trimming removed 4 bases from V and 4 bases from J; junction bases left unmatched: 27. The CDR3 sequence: CASSPRTGGSLRGSSTADTQYF. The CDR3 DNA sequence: TGCGCCAGCAGCCCCCGCACAGGGGGCTCCCTGCGGGGAAGTAGTACGGCAGATACGCAGTATTTT.

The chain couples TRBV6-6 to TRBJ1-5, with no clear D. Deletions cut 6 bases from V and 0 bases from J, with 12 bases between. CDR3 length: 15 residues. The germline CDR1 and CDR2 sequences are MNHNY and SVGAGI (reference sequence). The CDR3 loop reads CASRSQPNSNQPQHF. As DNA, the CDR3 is TGTGCCAGCAGATCACAGCCAAATAGCAATCAGCCCCAGCATTTT.

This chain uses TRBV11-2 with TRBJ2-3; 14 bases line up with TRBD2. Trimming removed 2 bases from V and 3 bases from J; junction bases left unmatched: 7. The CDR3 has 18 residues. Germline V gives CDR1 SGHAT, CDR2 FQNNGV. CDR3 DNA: TGTGCCAGCAGCTTAAGACTAGCGGGGGGGCTTCGAACAGATACGCAGTATTTT. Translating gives CASSLRLAGGLRTDTQYF.

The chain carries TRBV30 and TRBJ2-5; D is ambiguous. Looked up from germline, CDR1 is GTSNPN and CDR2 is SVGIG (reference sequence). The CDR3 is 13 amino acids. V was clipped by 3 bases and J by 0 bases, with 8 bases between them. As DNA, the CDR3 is TGTGCCTGGAGCCGTGGGCACCAAGAGACCCAGTACTTC. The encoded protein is CAWSRGHQETQYF.

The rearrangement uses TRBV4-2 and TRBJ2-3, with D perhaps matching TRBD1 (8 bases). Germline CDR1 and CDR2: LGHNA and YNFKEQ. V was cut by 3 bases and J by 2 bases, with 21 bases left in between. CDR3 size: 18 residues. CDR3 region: CASSHVSFTGGDTDTQYF. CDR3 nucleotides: TGTGCCAGCAGCCACGTGAGTTTTACAGGGGGGGACACAGATACGCAGTATTTT.

The CDR3 region is CASSDGTSGGNEQFF. CDR3 sequence (DNA): TGTGCCAGCAGCGACGGGACTAGCGGGGGAAATGAGCAGTTCTTC. This rearrangement joins TRBV7-6 to TRBJ2-1; 14 nucleotides match TRBD2. Germline assignment: CDR1 SGHVS and CDR2 FNYEAQ. The V and J ends lost 5 bases and 7 bases, in that order; junction bases with no gene match: 4. CDR3 length: 15 residues.

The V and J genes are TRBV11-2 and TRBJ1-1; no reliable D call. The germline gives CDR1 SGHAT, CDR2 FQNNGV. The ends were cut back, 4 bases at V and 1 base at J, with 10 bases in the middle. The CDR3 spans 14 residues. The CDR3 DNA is TGTGCCAGCAGCTCCCGACTGGGGAACACTGAAGCTTTCTTT. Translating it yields CASSSRLGNTEAFF. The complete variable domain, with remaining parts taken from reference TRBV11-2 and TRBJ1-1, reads EAGVAQSPRYKIIEKRQSVAFWCNPISGHATLYWYQQILGQGPKLLIQFQNNGVVDDSQLPKDRFSAERLKGVDSTLKIQPAKLEDSAVYLCASSSRLGNTEAFFGQGTRLTVV.

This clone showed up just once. The chain's CDR3 is CASSLDRALDQPQHF. The CDR3 region has the DNA TGTGCCAGCAGTTTAGACAGGGCTTTAGATCAGCCCCAGCATTTT. The V gene is TRBV5-6, the J gene TRBJ1-5; 7 nucleotides line up with TRBD1. The CDR3 loop spans 15 amino acids. The V and J ends lost 5 bases and 5 bases, in that order; junction bases with no gene match: 10. The V gene's germline CDR1 is SGHDT and CDR2 YYEEEE.

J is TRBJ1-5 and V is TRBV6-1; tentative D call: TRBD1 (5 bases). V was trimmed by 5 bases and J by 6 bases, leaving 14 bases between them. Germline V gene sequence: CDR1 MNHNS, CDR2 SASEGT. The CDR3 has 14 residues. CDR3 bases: TGTGCCAGCAGTATGGGGCCACAGGTTCAGCCCCAGCATTTT. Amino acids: CASSMGPQVQPQHF.